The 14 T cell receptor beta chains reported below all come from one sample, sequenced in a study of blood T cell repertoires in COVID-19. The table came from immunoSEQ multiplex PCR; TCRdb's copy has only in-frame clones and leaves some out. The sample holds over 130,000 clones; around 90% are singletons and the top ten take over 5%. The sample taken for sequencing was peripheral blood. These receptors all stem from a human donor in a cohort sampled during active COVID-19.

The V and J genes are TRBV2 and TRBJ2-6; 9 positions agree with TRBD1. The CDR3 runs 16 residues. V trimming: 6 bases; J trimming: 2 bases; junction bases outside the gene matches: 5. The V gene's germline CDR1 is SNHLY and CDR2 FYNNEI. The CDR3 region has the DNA TGTGCCAGCAGCGAACAGGGGGCGCCTGGGGCCAACGTCCTGACTTTC. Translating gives CASSEQGAPGANVLTF. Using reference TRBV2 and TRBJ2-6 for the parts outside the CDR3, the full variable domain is EPEVTQTPSHQVTQMGQEVILRCVPISNHLYFYWYRQILGQKVEFLVSFYNNEISEKSEIFDDQFSVERPDGSNFTLKIRSTKLEDSAMYFCASSEQGAPGANVLTFGAGSRLTVL.

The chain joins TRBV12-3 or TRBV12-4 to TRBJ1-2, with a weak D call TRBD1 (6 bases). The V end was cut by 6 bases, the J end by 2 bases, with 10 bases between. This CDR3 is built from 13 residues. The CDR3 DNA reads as TGTGCCAGCAGCCCCACAGGGAACTATGGCTACACCTTC. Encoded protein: CASSPTGNYGYTF.

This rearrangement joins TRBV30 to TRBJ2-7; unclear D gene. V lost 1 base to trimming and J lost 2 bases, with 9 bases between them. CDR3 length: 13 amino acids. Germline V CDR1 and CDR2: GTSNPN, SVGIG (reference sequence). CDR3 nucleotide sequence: TGTGCCTGGAGTGGAGGTCACACCTACGAGCAGTACTTC. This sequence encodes CAWSGGHTYEQYF. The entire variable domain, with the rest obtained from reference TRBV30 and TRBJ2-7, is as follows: SQTIHQWPATLVQPVGSPLSLECTVEGTSNPNLYWYRQAAGRGLQLLFYSVGIGQISSEVPQNLSASRPQDRQFILSSKKLLLSDSGFYLCAWSGGHTYEQYFGPGTRLTVT.

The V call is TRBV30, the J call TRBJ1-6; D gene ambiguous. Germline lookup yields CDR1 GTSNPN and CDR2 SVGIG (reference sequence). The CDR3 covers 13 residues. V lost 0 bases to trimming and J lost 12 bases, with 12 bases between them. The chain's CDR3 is CAWSVLGSGPLHF. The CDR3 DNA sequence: TGTGCCTGGAGTGTCCTGGGTTCGGGACCCCTCCACTTT.

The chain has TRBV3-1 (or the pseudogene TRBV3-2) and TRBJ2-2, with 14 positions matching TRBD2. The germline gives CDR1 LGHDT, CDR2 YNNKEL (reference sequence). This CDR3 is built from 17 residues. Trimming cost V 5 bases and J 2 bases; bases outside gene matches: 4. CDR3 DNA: TGTGCCAGCAGCTTCGGACTAGCGGGAGGTAACACCGGGGAGCTGTTTTTT. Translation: CASSFGLAGGNTGELFF.

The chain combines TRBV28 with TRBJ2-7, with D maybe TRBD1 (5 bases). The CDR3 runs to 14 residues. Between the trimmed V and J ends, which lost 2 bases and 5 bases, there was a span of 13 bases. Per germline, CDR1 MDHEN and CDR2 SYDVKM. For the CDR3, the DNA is TGTGCCAGCAGTTTACCAGGGCTACGACACGAGCAGTACTTC. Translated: CASSLPGLRHEQYF.

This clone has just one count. The CDR3 reads CASSWTSGGKGEQFF. CDR3 in DNA: TGCGCCAGCAGCTGGACTAGCGGGGGTAAAGGTGAGCAGTTCTTC. The chain links TRBV5-1 to TRBJ2-1, with TRBD2 matching over 13 bases. The CDR3 contains 15 residues. The V and J ends lost 3 bases and 9 bases, in that order; junction bases with no gene match: 6. CDR1 is SGHRS, CDR2 YFSETQ, per germline.

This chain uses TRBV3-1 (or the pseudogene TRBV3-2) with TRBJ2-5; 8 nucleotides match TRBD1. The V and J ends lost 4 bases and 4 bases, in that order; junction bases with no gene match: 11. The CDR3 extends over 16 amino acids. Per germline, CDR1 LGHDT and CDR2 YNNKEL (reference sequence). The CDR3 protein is CASSLSGQGDRETQYF. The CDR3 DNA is TGTGCCAGCAGCCTCTCCGGACAGGGAGATCGAGAGACCCAGTACTTC.

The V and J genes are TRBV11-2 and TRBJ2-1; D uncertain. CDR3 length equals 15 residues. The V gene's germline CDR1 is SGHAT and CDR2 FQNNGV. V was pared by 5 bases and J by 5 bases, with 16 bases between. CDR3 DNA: TGTGCCAGCAGCAACGAGATGCGTACCCACAATGAGCAGTTCTTC. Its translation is CASSNEMRTHNEQFF.

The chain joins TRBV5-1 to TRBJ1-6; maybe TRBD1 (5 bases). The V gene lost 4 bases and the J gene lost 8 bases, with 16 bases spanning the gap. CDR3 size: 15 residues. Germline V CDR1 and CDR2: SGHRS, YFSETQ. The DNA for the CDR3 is TGCGCCAGCAGCCCCGGAGTCAGGGTTGATTCACCCCTCCACTTT. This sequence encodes CASSPGVRVDSPLHF.

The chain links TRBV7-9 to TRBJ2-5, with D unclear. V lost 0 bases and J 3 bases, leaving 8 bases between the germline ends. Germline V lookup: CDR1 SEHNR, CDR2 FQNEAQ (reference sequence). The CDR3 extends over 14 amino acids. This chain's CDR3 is CASSLARQKETQYF. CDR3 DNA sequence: TGTGCCAGCAGCTTAGCGCGGCAGAAAGAGACCCAGTACTTC.

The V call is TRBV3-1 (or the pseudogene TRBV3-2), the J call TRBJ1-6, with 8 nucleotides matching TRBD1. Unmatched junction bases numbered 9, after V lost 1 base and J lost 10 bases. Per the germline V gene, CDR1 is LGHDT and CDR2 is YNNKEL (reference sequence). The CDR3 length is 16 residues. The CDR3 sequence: CASSQVFPGGESPLHF. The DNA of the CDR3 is TGTGCCAGCAGCCAAGTGTTCCCAGGGGGCGAGTCACCCCTCCACTTT.

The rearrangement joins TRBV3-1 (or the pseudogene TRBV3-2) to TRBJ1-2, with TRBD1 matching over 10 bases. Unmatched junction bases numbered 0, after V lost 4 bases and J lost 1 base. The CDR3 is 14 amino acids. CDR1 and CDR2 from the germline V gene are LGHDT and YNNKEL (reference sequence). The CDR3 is CASSRDRGNYGYTF. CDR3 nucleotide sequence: TGTGCCAGCAGCCGGGACAGGGGTAACTATGGCTACACCTTC.

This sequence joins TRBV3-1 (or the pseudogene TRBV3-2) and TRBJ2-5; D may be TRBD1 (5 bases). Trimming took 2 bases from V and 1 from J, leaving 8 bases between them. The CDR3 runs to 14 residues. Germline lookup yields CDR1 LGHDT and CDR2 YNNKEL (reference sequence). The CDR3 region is CASSQLRGQETQYF. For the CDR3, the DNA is TGTGCCAGCAGCCAACTTAGGGGCCAAGAGACCCAGTACTTC.